This entry describes one TCR beta chain. Per the study methods: Reference gene primer amplification yielded estimated nucleated cell counts. Generated by immunoSEQ multiplex PCR, the TCRdb table keeps only in-frame clones and is missing some. V, J and clone size derive from that table, while D and trimming were established from the DNA sequence. The sample has about 210,000 clones; approximately 91% are singletons. This sample was included in a study of blood T cell repertoires in COVID-19. Overall study: Specimens from acute and convalescent COVID-19 originated in the United States, Italy and Spain. PBMCs, B-cell-depleted T cells, or T cells were the source of the cDNA or gDNA that made up the material.

Sequenced material: peripheral blood. This receptor was obtained from a man in his forties with acute or convalescent COVID-19.

The CDR3 region is CASSMKGHTNTEAFF. CDR3 DNA: TGTGCCAGTAGTATGAAGGGACATACGAACACTGAAGCTTTCTTT. V usage is TRBV19 and J usage is TRBJ1-1; weak D call: TRBD1 (6 bases). CDR3 size: 15 residues. The V end was cut by 3 bases, the J end by 1 base, with 12 bases between. Germline V CDR1 and CDR2: LNHDA, SQIVND (reference sequence).